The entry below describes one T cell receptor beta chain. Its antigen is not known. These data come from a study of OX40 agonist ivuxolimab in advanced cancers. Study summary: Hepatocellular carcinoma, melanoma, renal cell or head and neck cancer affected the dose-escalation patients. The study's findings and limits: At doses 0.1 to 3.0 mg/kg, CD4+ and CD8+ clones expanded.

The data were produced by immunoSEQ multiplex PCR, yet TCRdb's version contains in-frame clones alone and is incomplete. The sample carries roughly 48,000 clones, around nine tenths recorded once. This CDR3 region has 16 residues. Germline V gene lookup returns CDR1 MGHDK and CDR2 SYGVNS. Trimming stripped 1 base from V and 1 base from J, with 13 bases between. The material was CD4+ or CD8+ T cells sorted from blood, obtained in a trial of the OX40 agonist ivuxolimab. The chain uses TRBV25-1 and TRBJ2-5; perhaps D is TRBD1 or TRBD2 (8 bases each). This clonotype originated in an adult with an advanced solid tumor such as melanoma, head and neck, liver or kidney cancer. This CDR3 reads CASSELAGTGQETQYF. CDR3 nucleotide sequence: TGTGCCAGCAGTGAATTAGCGGGGACAGGCCAAGAGACCCAGTACTTC.